The T cell receptor beta chain under discussion was sequenced for a study of T-cell reconstitution after alpha-beta-depleted transplantation in children. Study-wide results and caveats: Hyperexpanded clones declined; after one year, newly produced T cells mostly supplied diversity. Approximately two months post-transplant, alpha-beta T cells reportedly originated from several hundred expanded graft clones.

TCRbeta library preparation incorporated unique molecular identifiers. TCRdb processed the PCR reads anew with MiXCR; each CDR3 protein has one entry. The repertoire has roughly 790,000 distinct CDR3 sequences, about 16% of them found once; the top ten carry 5%. Details on this clonotype: Its cognate antigen is unknown.

The CDR3 spans 12 residues. Germline assignment: CDR1 SNHLY and CDR2 FYNNEI. V lost 11 bases to trimming and J lost 2 bases, with 10 bases between them. The sequences come from PBMCs, mostly from graft donor cells, collected 360 days after TCRalphabeta/CD19-depleted stem cell transplant. The chain employs TRBV2 and TRBJ2-1; D is unresolved. This TCR derives from a male patient between 5 and 17 years old who had a stem cell transplant for acute lymphoblastic leukemia, so the T cells may come from the graft donor. In DNA form, the CDR3 reads TGTGCCGGAAGAAGTACCTACAATGAGCAGTTCTTC. Its protein product is CAGRSTYNEQFF.